This T cell receptor beta chain was found in a study of PD-L1 blockade in urothelial cancer. Study context: Males with bladder-origin urothelial cancer made up about 85% of the 29 patients. After treatment start, blood was analyzed at 3 weeks (second dose) and at 6 weeks. Blood yielded a median of approximately 150,000 T cells per sample.

Between the trimmed V and J ends, which lost 0 bases and 5 bases, there was a span of 16 bases. Germline loops: CDR1 LGHNA, CDR2 YNFKEQ. This CDR3 is built from 16 residues. The table came from immunoSEQ multiplex PCR; TCRdb's copy has only in-frame clones and leaves some out. Of about 84,000 clones listed, about 80% are singletons. The study's findings and limits: Tumor-associated clones in the blood of durable-benefit patients grew more at 3 weeks.

A note on this clone: The target antigen is unknown.

This receptor was obtained from a man between 65 and 85 years old with urothelial cancer. The sequencing here drew on PBMCs, taken around atezolizumab (anti-PD-L1) treatment. V and J are TRBV4-2 and TRBJ1-2; D ambiguous. This CDR3 is CASSQDLPSARYGYTF. The CDR3 bases are TGTGCCAGCAGCCAAGATTTACCCTCCGCTAGGTATGGCTACACCTTC.